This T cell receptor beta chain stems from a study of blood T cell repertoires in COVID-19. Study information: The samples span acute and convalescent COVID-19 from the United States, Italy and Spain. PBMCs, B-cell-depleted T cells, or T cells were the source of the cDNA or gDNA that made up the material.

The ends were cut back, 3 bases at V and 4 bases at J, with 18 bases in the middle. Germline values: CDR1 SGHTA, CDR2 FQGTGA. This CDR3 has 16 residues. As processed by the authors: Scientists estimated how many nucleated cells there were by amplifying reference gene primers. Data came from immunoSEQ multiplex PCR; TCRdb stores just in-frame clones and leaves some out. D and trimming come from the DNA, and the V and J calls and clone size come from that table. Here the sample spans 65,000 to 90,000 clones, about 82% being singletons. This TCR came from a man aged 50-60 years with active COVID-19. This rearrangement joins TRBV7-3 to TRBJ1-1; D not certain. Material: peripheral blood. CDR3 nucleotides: TGTGCCAGCAGCTTCCACCCACCAGAAATTTCCACTGAAGCTTTCTTT. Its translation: CASSFHPPEISTEAFF.